The entry that follows covers one T cell receptor (beta chain) sequence. The antigen is unknown. V was clipped by 0 bases and J by 3 bases; unmatched bases: 5. The CDR3 is made up of 16 amino acids. Germline lookup yields CDR1 LGHDT and CDR2 YNNKEL (reference sequence). This specimen belongs to a study of Graves' ophthalmopathy and Graves' hyperthyroidism. As for the study in general: Samples of peripheral blood were obtained at initial diagnosis, prior to treatment of any kind. General observations from the study: The majority of expanded thyroid clonotypes above 0.001 frequency also occurred in blood.

Using RNA transcripts, the TCR beta CDR3 regions were amplified. The workflow started with a first-round RT-PCR run with HTBI primers and then moved on to a second-round multiplex PCR. TCRdb processed the multiplex PCR reads anew with MiXCR; each CDR3 protein has one entry. The table lists about 400,000 distinct CDR3 sequences, around 19% of them singletons. The receptor comes from a woman aged 18-29 years with Graves' ophthalmopathy. Sequenced material: peripheral blood. The chain employs TRBV3-1 and TRBJ2-5; 9 positions match TRBD2. CDR3 protein: CASSQDPLAGKETQYF. The CDR3 nucleotides are TGTGCCAGCAGCCAAGATCCTCTAGCGGGAAAAGAGACCCAGTACTTC.